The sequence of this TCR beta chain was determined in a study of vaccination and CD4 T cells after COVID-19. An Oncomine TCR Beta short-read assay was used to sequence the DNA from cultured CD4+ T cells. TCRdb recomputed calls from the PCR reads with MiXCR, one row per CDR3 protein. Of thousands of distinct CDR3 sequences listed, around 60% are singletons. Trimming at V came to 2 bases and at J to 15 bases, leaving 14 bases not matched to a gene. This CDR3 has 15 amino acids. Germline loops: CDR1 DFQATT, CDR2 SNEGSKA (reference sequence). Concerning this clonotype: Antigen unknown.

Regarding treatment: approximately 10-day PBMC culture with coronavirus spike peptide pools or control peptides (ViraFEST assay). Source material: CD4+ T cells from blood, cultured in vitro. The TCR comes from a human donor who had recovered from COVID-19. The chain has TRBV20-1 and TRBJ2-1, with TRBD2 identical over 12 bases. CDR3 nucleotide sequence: TGCAGTGCTAGAATCCCCGTCCCTAGCGGGGGGGGACTGTTCTTC. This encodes CSARIPVPSGGGLFF.